This paragraph covers one T cell receptor (beta chain) sequence. Its antigen remains undetermined. Per-nucleotide qualities are absent, and no much larger clonotype sits a single base away. From the germline V gene, CDR1 is MDHEN and CDR2 is SYDVKM. Relative to germline, V is 8 bases shorter and J is 3 bases shorter, with 16 bases between their ends. The CDR3 spans 14 residues, from the cysteine through the phenylalanine. This entry keeps only the CDR3 DNA: 42 bases, framed from base 1. This sample was sequenced with an Illumina NovaSeq 6000. TCRalpha and TCRbeta cDNA libraries were constructed by 5'RACE with constant-segment primers, with sample barcodes and unique molecular identifiers being introduced. Trizol reagent was used to extract RNA from every sample. Library amplification was performed in two PCR steps, and a second sample barcode and Illumina TruSeq adapters were introduced in the second step. The libraries were sequenced on an Illumina NovaSeq using 2 x 150 bp paired-end reads. From the authors' description of their analysis: The reads were demultiplexed and collapsed into UMI-guided consensus sequences using migec v1.2.7. With mixcr v2.1.11, UMI consensuses were aligned to TRA and TRB V and J templates and assembled into clonotypes. Expanded or contracted clonotypes were those called significant by both edgeR and NoisET, with noise models trained on biological replicates. edgeR calls used a false discovery rate-adjusted p below 0.01 and a log2 fold-change threshold of 1. As an exploratory analysis of dynamics, max-normalized trajectories of the 1000 most abundant clonotypes were examined with PCA combined with hierarchical clustering. The CD4 or CD8 phenotype of responding clones was assigned using the separately sequenced CD4+ and CD8+ repertoires. The public reads were reanalyzed by TCRdb: fastp trimming at Q25, MiXCR alignment, in-frame beta chains only. Each CDR3 protein gets just one entry, which takes the most common genes and DNA from the rows behind it. The V and J calls reflect TCRdb's pipeline rather than the authors' work. The sample table lists roughly 240,000 distinct CDR3 sequences, 15% to 20% of them with a count of one. The ten largest clones capture 22% of the sample.

The sample is drawn from a study of T-cell memory formation after mild COVID-19 (dated by TCRdb to about 2021). In terms of the full investigation: Most TCR sequence clusters were specific to one of the two donors. Two young, previously healthy adult volunteers, one female and one male, were included in the cohort. Longitudinal TCRalpha and TCRbeta repertoire sequencing tracked T-cell clones expanding and contracting after mild COVID-19 in a couple of donors.

Beyond this particular receptor, the publication reports: Clones contracting from day 15 to 85 had balanced CD4/CD8 phenotypes, while a second wave expanding from day 15 to 37 was biased towards CD4+. Contracting CD4+ clones were located mainly in the CM and EM memory subsets, whereas CD8+ clones were found to be enriched in EMRA. The study covered only a couple of mild cases, and larger cohorts including severe cases with pre-infection samples were considered necessary. Whether the second-wave clones peaking on day 37 were SARS-CoV-2 specific was not confirmed. The detection of some responding clones in pre-infection memory suggests that pre-existing cross-reactive memory T cells joined the SARS-CoV-2 response.

PBMCs were isolated by Ficoll-Paque density gradient centrifugation. The sequencing input was PBMCs or a T cell subset sorted from them (not recorded which). The source of this sequence is a man aged 18 to 29 who had mild COVID-19 (a few samples of this study predate the infection). The sample titles of this study are shuffled in the database, so cell type and time point are left out; the donor was told from shared clones. Rearrangement joined TRBV28 to TRBJ1-2, with an unclear D gene assignment. The CDR3 amino acid sequence is: CASADRTVYYGYTF. The bases are TGTGCCAGCGCGGACCGGACGGTGTACTATGGCTACACCTTC.